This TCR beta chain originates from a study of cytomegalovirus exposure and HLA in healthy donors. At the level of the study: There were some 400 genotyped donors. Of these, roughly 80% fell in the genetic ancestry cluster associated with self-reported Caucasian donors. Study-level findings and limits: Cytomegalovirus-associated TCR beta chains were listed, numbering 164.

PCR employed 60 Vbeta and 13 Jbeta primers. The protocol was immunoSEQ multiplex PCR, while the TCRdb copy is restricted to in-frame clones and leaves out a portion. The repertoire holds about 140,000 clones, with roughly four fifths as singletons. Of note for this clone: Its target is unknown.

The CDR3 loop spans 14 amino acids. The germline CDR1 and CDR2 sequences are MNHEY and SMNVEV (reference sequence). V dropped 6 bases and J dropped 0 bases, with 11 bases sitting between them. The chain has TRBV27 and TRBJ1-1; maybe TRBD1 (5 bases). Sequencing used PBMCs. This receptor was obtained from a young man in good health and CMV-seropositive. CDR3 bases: TGTGCCAGCAGAGCCCCAGGGTTGAACACTGAAGCTTTCTTT. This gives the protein CASRAPGLNTEAFF.